The sequence of this TCR beta chain was determined in a study of cytomegalovirus exposure and HLA in healthy donors. Study-wide points: In terms of immune exposure information, only CMV serostatus was available. In all likelihood, a cluster of highly shared sequence variants was a sequencing artifact.

13 Jbeta primers and 60 Vbeta primers were used for the PCR. TCRdb's table, derived via immunoSEQ multiplex PCR, lists solely in-frame clones and lacks some. The sample lists over 60,000 clones; about three quarters were seen once. Regarding this clone: The antigen is not known.

The source material was PBMCs. This TCR derives from a young man in good health and CMV-seronegative.

The DNA for the CDR3 is TGTGCCAGCACCCACAACGGCGGGGGGGACTCCTACGAGCAGTACTTC. As protein: CASTHNGGGDSYEQYF. The rearrangement joins TRBV6-6 to TRBJ2-7; 9 bases map to TRBD2. The V gene end was trimmed by 7 bases and the J gene end by 0 bases; junction bases not matched to a gene: 10. This CDR3 has 16 residues. Germline V gives CDR1 MNHNY, CDR2 SVGAGI (reference sequence).